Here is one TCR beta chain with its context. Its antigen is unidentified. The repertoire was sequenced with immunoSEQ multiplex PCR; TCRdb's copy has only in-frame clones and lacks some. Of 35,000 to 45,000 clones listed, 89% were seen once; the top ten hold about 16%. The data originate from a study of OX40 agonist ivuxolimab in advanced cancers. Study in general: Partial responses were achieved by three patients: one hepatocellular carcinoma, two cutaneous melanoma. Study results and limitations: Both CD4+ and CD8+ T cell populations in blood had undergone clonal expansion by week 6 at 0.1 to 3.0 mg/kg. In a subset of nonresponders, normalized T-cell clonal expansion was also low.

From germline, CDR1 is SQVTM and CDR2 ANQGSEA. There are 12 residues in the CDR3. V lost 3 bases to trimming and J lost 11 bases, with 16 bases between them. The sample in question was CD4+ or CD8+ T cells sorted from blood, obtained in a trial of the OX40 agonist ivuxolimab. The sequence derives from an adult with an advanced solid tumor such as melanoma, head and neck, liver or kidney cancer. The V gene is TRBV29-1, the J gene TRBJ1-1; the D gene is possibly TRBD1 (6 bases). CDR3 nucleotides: TGCAGCGTTGATGAGGGGGGCGTGGGGGCTTTCTTT. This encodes CSVDEGGVGAFF.